This passage covers 30 T cell receptor beta chains from one sample sequenced in a study of tumor-infiltrating lymphocytes in oesophageal squamous cell carcinoma. Each CDR3 protein gets one entry after TCRdb re-called the PCR reads with MiXCR. Of tens of thousands of distinct CDR3 sequences in the sample, approximately 37% were seen once. The source material was esophageal tumor tissue. The receptor set was obtained from a female donor with esophageal squamous cell carcinoma.

This clonotype showed up just a few times. The CDR3 sequence: CASSMQREETQYF. The DNA of the CDR3 is TGTGCCAGCAGCATGCAGAGAGAAGAGACCCAGTACTTC. J is TRBJ2-1 and V is TRBV7-3, with no clear D. TRBJ2-5 explains the end of the DNA better; the J call may be wrong. Germline-derived CDR1 and CDR2 are SGHTA and FQGTGA. The CDR3 runs to 13 residues.

The chain has TRBV6-6 and TRBJ2-6, with 8 nucleotides matching TRBD2. The DNA end lines up better with TRBJ2-5; the J call may be wrong. CDR1 MNHNY and CDR2 SVGAGI come from the germline V gene (reference sequence). This CDR3 spans 16 amino acids. The CDR3 bases are TGTGCCAGCACTACACCGGGGGGGCGACTTCAAGAGACCCAGTACTTC. Its protein product is CASTTPGGRLQETQYF.

This clonotype was recorded a few times. The chain links TRBV7-2 to TRBJ2-7, with 9 bases identical to TRBD1. Matching the DNA end better, TRBJ2-1 makes the J call doubtful. The CDR3 spans 15 residues. Germline CDR1 SGHTA, CDR2 FQGNSA. This CDR3 reads CASSSGTGIENEQFF. The DNA for the CDR3 is TGTGCCAGCAGCTCAGGGACAGGGATTGAGAATGAGCAGTTCTTC.

The chain couples TRBV20-1 to TRBJ2-5; no reliable D call. V was trimmed by 3 bases and J by 2 bases, leaving 7 bases between them. Per germline, CDR1 DFQATT and CDR2 SNEGSKA (reference sequence). The CDR3 contains 12 residues. CDR3 nucleotide sequence: TGCAGTGCTAGCGACGGGCAAGAGACCCAGTACTTC. Translating gives CSASDGQETQYF.

This clonotype was detected only a few times. The V call is TRBV7-2, the J call TRBJ2-1, with D tentatively TRBD2 (6 bases). Germline CDR1 SGHTA, CDR2 FQGNSA. Trimming stripped 2 bases from V and 2 bases from J, with 16 bases between. The length of the CDR3 is 17 residues. The CDR3 sequence: CASSLNFVTRAYNEQFF. The CDR3 DNA is TGTGCCAGCAGCTTAAATTTTGTGACTAGGGCCTACAATGAGCAGTTCTTC.

The CDR3 is CASSPGVLAGVRDTQFF. The DNA of the CDR3 is TGTGCCAGCAGCCCAGGGGTGCTAGCGGGAGTTAGAGATACGCAGTTCTTC. The gene calls are TRBV7-9 and TRBJ1-1; 10 bases match TRBD2. Gene TRBJ2-1 matches the end of the DNA better, so the J call may be wrong. The CDR3 is 17 residues long. Looked up from germline, CDR1 is SEHNR and CDR2 is FQNEAQ (reference sequence).

In this sample, this clonotype is medium-sized. This chain links TRBV7-9 with TRBJ2-6; D uncertain. Trimming removed 3 bases from V and 0 bases from J, with 6 bases in between. This CDR3 is 15 amino acids long. Germline V lookup: CDR1 SEHNR, CDR2 FQNEAQ (reference sequence). The CDR3 loop is CASSFRLSGANVLTF. DNA for the CDR3: TGTGCCAGCAGCTTTCGACTCTCTGGGGCCAACGTCCTGACTTTC.

In its sample, this clonotype was seen many times. V and J are TRBV5-4 and TRBJ1-4; D remains unclear. Germline CDR1 SGHNT, CDR2 YYREEE (reference sequence). Trimming took off 0 bases at V and 6 bases at J, with 9 bases between the two ends. The CDR3 loop spans 14 amino acids. The DNA for the CDR3 is TGTGCCAGCAGCTTGGGAGGGTTTGATGAAAAACTGTTTTTT. Translating gives CASSLGGFDEKLFF.

This clonotype was seen a single time. An end of the junction does not agree with germline; a read error may underlie this. This chain uses TRBV12-3 or TRBV12-4 with TRBJ1-1; D is perhaps TRBD1 (6 bases). This CDR3 is built from 17 residues. This CDR3 reads CASILFEQGSGDTEAYF. CDR3 bases: TGTGCCAGCATCCTTTTCGAACAGGGTAGCGGGGACACTGAAGCTTACTTC.

The chain carries TRBV10-2 and TRBJ2-5; possible D gene TRBD2, 6 bases. The CDR3 sequence is 14 residues long. Germline CDR1 reads WSHSY; CDR2 reads SAAADI. Between the trimmed V and J ends, which lost 6 bases and 2 bases, there was a span of 13 bases. CDR3 bases: TGCGCCAGCAGGGACTACTCCGTTCAAGAGACCCAGTACTTC. Its protein product is CASRDYSVQETQYF.

The chain employs TRBV12-3 or TRBV12-4 and TRBJ2-1; no firm D call. This CDR3 comprises 15 residues. The germline V and J ends were trimmed by 6 bases and 0 bases, with 12 bases remaining between them. CDR3 sequence reads: CASRSSPSSYNEQFF. Written as DNA, the CDR3 is TGTGCCAGCAGGTCCTCCCCTAGCTCCTACAATGAGCAGTTCTTC.

There are many counts of this clonotype. The chain is built from TRBV2 and TRBJ2-1; D is ambiguous. The CDR3 runs to 14 residues. The V and J ends lost 8 bases and 0 bases respectively, with 11 bases between them. CDR1 and CDR2 from the germline V gene are SNHLY and FYNNEI. In DNA, the CDR3 is TGTGCCAGCCTGCGCCAGAGCTCCTACAATGAGCAGTTCTTC. Translation: CASLRQSSYNEQFF.

This chain connects TRBV6-1 to TRBJ2-1, with 7 bases identical to TRBD1. Germline V gene lookup returns CDR1 MNHNS and CDR2 SASEGT. The J segment lost 0 bases and the V segment lost 8 bases, leaving 4 bases of the junction unmatched. This CDR3 is built from 14 residues. The CDR3 bases are TGTGCCAGCTCGACAGGGAGCTCCTACAATGAGCAGTTCTTC. Protein sequence: CASSTGSSYNEQFF.

Here the CDR3 DNA reads TGTGCCAGCAGCCCCGGGAGCACGAACAATGAGCAGTACTTC. Protein: CASSPGSTNNEQYF. V is TRBV7-9 and J is TRBJ2-4; D perhaps matches TRBD2 (6 bases). Germline-derived CDR1 and CDR2 are SEHNR and FQNEAQ (reference sequence). The V end was cut by 5 bases, the J end by 13 bases, with 21 bases between. This CDR3 spans 14 amino acids. The whole variable domain, remainder taken from reference TRBV7-9 and TRBJ2-4, is DTGVSQNPRHKITKRGQNVTFRCDPISEHNRLYWYRQTLGQGPEFLTYFQNEAQLEKSRLLSDRFSAERPKGSFSTLEIQRTEQGDSAMYLCASSPGSTNNEQYFGAGTRLSVL.

The chain employs TRBV7-4 and TRBJ2-4; 7 bases are shared with TRBD2. Germline V gene sequence: CDR1 SGHVT, CDR2 SQSDAQ. The junction had 13 bases not matched to a gene; V was cut back by 4 bases and J by 13 bases. The CDR3 totals 14 residues. CDR3 sequence (DNA): TGTGCCAGCAGCTCAGCGGGAAACTACAATGAGCAGTACTTC. Translating gives CASSSAGNYNEQYF.

This clonotype appeared many times. CDR3 loop: CASSPPGASGRGGRWNEQFF. The CDR3 coding sequence is TGTGCCAGCAGCCCCCCCGGGGCTAGCGGGAGAGGGGGTCGATGGAATGAGCAGTTCTTC. The V and J genes are TRBV12-3 or TRBV12-4 and TRBJ2-1, with 10 bases matching TRBD2. CDR3 length: 20 amino acids. V was clipped by 6 bases and J by 7 bases; unmatched bases: 24.

The V gene is TRBV27, the J gene TRBJ2-3, with a weak D call TRBD1 (5 bases). The germline V gene encodes CDR1 MNHEY and CDR2 SMNVEV (reference sequence). V was cut by 5 bases and J by 11 bases, with 14 bases left in between. The CDR3 consists of 12 residues. CDR3 DNA: TGTGCCAGCAGTAAGGACCAGGGAAGGCAGTATTTT. Protein product: CASSKDQGRQYF.

The sample holds many counts of this clonotype. J is TRBJ1-1 and V is TRBV6-1; D not certain. Per the germline V gene, CDR1 is MNHNS and CDR2 is SASEGT. V gave up 4 bases and J gave up 1 base, with 7 bases separating them. This CDR3 region has 13 residues. The CDR3 spells CASSAMENTEAFF. The CDR3 DNA sequence: TGTGCCAGCAGTGCGATGGAGAACACTGAAGCTTTCTTT.

This sequence joins TRBV28 and TRBJ2-1, with D possibly matching TRBD1 (5 bases). Per germline, CDR1 MDHEN and CDR2 SYDVKM. The CDR3 has 13 amino acids. The germline V and J ends were trimmed by 6 bases and 3 bases, with 9 bases remaining between them. In DNA form, the CDR3 reads TGTGCCAGCAGACAGGTCCGCTACAATGAGCAGTTCTTC. Protein product: CASRQVRYNEQFF.

This clonotype has a handful of counts. Sequence at one end of the junction differs from germline and may be a read error. This chain links TRBV18 with TRBJ1-6, with 10 positions matching TRBD1. There are 15 residues in the CDR3. Germline assignment: CDR1 KGHSH and CDR2 LQKENI. CDR3 region: CASSSTGGGNSPLHF. In DNA, the CDR3 is TGTGCCAGCTCATCGACAGGGGGCGGTAATTCACCCCTCCACTTC. Looking up the rest from reference TRBV18 and TRBJ1-6 gives the full variable domain: NAGVMQNPRHLVRRRGQEARLRCSPMKGHSHVYWYRQLPEEGLKFMVYLQKENIIDESGMPKERFSAEFPKEGPSILRIQQVVRGDSAAYFCASSSTGGGNSPLHFGNGTRLTVT.

This clonotype was detected a few times. Written as DNA, the CDR3 is TGTGCCAGCACCTCCGGGCCGGGGTTAAGGGAGACCCAGTACTTC. Translating gives CASTSGPGLRETQYF. The J gene is TRBJ2-5, the V gene TRBV12-3 or TRBV12-4, with D tentatively TRBD2 (5 bases). This CDR3 has 15 amino acids. V lost 7 bases to trimming and J lost 5 bases, with 20 bases between them.

This rearrangement joins TRBV20-1 to TRBJ2-3, with D possibly being TRBD1 or TRBD2 (5 bases each). The DNA end is a closer match to TRBJ2-7, so the J assignment may be wrong. The CDR3 consists of 14 residues. Germline lookup yields CDR1 DFQATT and CDR2 SNEGSKA (reference sequence). The CDR3 spells CSASPRGARVEQYF. DNA of the CDR3: TGCAGTGCTAGCCCTAGGGGCGCGAGGGTAGAGCAGTACTTC.

V gene TRBV28 combines with J gene TRBJ1-5; a possible D gene is TRBD1 (5 bases). The CDR3 has 14 residues. With 4 bases removed from V and 6 bases from J, the gap between germline ends came to 13 bases. Per germline, CDR1 MDHEN and CDR2 SYDVKM. CDR3 DNA: TGTGCCAGCAGTTCCGGACTCGGGGGTCAGCCCCAGCATTTT. Translation gives CASSSGLGGQPQHF.

By share, this clonotype counts as medium-sized. The chain combines TRBV6-1 with TRBJ2-7, with D perhaps matching TRBD1 (6 bases). V gave up 6 bases and J gave up 3 bases, with 12 bases separating them. Germline lookup yields CDR1 MNHNS and CDR2 SASEGT. The CDR3 runs 13 residues. CDR3 loop: CASRTGSVYEQYF. DNA for the CDR3: TGTGCCAGCAGGACAGGTTCGGTCTACGAGCAGTACTTC.

As regards this clonotype: Since a much larger clone is just one base distant, this may be a read error. V is TRBV11-2 and J is TRBJ2-1; D is undetermined. Matching the DNA end better, TRBJ2-7 makes the J call doubtful. The germline V gene has CDR1 SGHAT and CDR2 FQNNGV. The CDR3 totals 13 residues. The CDR3 DNA sequence: TGTGCCAGCAGCACGGAACTATACAATGAGCAGTACTTC. It specifies CASSTELYNEQYF.

The chain links TRBV7-9 to TRBJ2-5, with 11 bases aligning to TRBD2. The J call may not be correct, given that the DNA end is closer to TRBJ2-1. This CDR3 is built from 12 residues. CDR1 is SEHNR and CDR2 is FQNEAQ in the germline V gene (reference sequence). The CDR3 DNA sequence: TGTGCCAACGAGGGACTAGCGGTTGAGCAGTTCTTC. It translates to CANEGLAVEQFF.

This sequence joins TRBV7-6 and TRBJ2-3; D uncertain. The germline V gene encodes CDR1 SGHVS and CDR2 FNYEAQ. The V gene lost 4 bases and the J gene lost 6 bases, with 8 bases spanning the gap. CDR3 length: 12 amino acids. CDR3 bases: TGTGCCAGCAGCTCACTGGGGGATACGCAGTATTTT. It translates to CASSSLGDTQYF.

This clonotype was seen more than once but under ten times. The genes are TRBV9 and TRBJ2-2; TRBD2 aligns across 9 bases. Germline loops: CDR1 SGDLS, CDR2 YYNGEE. The CDR3 loop spans 18 amino acids. Unmatched junction bases numbered 10, after V lost 0 bases and J lost 4 bases. The CDR3 here is CASSVATEGLAITGELFF. The DNA for the CDR3 is TGTGCCAGCAGCGTAGCTACAGAGGGACTAGCTATCACCGGGGAGCTGTTTTTT.

The chain uses TRBV7-2 and TRBJ2-5; 9 nucleotides match TRBD1. This CDR3 contains 16 residues. The germline V gene has CDR1 SGHTA and CDR2 FQGNSA. V was pared by 1 base and J by 2 bases, with 5 bases of the junction left unmatched. CDR3 loop: CASSLGAGTGQETQYF. In DNA, the CDR3 is TGTGCCAGCAGCTTAGGGGCCGGGACAGGGCAAGAGACCCAGTACTTC.

This clonotype came up many times. The chain employs TRBV5-6 and TRBJ2-7; the match to TRBD1 covers 7 bases. The trim removed 6 bases at V and 4 bases at J, leaving 10 bases unmatched. The CDR3 sequence is 14 residues long. Germline V gene lookup returns CDR1 SGHDT and CDR2 YYEEEE. The CDR3 nucleotides are TGTGCCAGCACCTATCCGGGGACAGTATACGAGCAGTACTTC. Protein sequence: CASTYPGTVYEQYF.